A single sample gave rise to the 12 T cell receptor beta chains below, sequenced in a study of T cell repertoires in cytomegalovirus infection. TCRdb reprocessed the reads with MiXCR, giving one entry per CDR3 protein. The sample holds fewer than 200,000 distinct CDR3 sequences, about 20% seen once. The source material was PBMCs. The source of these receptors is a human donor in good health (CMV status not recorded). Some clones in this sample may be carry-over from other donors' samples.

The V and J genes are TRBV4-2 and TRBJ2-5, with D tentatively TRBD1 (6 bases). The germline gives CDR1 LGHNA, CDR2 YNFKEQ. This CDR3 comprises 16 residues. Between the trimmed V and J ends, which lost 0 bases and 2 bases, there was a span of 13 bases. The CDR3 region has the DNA TGTGCCAGCAGCCAAGATCCTAGTAGGGGGCAAGAGACCCAGTACTTC. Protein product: CASSQDPSRGQETQYF.

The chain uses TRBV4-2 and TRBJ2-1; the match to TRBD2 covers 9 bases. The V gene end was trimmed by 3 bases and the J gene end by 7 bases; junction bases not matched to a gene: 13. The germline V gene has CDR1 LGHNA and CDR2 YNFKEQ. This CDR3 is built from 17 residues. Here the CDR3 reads CASSHQGGVAGENEQFF. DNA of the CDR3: TGTGCCAGCAGCCACCAAGGGGGAGTAGCGGGAGAGAATGAGCAGTTCTTC.

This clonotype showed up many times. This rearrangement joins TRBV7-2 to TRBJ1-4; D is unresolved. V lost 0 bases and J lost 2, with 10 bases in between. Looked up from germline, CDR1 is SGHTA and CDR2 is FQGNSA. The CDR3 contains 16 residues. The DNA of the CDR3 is TGTGCCAGCAGCTTAGCGCCCCCAGCGACTAATGAAAAACTGTTTTTT. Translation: CASSLAPPATNEKLFF.

CDR3 sequence: CASSLVQGSQPQHF. Written as DNA, the CDR3 is TGTGCCAGCAGTTTAGTGCAGGGGAGTCAGCCCCAGCATTTT. V is TRBV12-3 or TRBV12-4 and J is TRBJ1-5; D possibly corresponds to TRBD1 (6 bases). The CDR3 spans 14 residues. The ends were cut back, 1 base at V and 6 bases at J, with 10 bases in the middle.

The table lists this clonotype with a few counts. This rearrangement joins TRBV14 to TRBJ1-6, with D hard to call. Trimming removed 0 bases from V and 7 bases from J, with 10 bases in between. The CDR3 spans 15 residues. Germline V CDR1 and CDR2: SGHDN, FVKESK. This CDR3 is CASSQDTQKNSPLHF. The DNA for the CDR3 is TGTGCCAGCAGCCAAGATACACAAAAGAATTCACCCCTCCACTTT.

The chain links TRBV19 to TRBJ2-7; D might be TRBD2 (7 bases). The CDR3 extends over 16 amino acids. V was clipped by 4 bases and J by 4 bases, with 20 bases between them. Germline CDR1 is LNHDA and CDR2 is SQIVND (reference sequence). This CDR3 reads CASSTSFGGTSYEQYF. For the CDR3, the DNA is TGTGCCAGTAGTACATCATTCGGGGGGACAAGTTACGAGCAGTACTTC.

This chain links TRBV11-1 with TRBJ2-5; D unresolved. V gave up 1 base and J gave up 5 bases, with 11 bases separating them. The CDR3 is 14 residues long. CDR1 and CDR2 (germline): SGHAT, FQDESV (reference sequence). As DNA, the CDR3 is TGTGCCAGCAGCTTAGTCTCCGGCCTGGAGACCCAGTACTTC. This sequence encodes CASSLVSGLETQYF.

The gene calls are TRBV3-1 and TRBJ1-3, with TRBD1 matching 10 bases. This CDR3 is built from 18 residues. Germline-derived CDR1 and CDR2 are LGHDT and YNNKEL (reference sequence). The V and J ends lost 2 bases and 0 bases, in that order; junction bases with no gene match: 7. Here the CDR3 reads CASSQLGQGSHSGNTIYF. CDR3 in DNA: TGTGCCAGCAGCCAATTGGGACAGGGGAGCCACTCTGGAAACACCATATATTTT.

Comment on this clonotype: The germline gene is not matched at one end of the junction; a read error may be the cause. The CDR3 loop reads CSARTRTGTNTEASF. DNA for the CDR3: TGCAGTGCTCGCACTAGGACAGGGACGAACACTGAAGCTTCCTTT. The rearrangement joins TRBV20-1 to TRBJ1-1, with 8 bases fitting TRBD1. The germline gives CDR1 DFQATT, CDR2 SNEGSKA (reference sequence). The CDR3 is made up of 15 amino acids.

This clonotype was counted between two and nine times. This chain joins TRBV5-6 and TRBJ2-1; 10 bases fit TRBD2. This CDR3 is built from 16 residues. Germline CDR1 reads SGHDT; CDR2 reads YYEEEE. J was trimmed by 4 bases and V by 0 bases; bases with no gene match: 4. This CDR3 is CASSLERGGDYNEQFF. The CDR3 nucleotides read TGTGCCAGCAGCTTGGAGCGGGGGGGTGATTACAATGAGCAGTTCTTC.

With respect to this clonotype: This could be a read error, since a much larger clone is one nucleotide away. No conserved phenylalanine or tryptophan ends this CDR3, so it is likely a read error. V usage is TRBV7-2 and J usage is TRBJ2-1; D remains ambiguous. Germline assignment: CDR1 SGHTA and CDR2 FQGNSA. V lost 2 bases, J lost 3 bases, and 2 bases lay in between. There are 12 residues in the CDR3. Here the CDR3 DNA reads TGTGCCAGCAGCTTATACTACAATGAGCAGTTCCTC. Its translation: CASSLYYNEQFL.

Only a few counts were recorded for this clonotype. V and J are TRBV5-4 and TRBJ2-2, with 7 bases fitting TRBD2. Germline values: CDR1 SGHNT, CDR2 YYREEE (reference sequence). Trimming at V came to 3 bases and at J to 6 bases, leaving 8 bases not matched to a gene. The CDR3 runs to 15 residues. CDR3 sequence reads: CASSSREGLAGELFF. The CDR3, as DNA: TGTGCCAGCAGCTCCAGGGAGGGCCTCGCCGGGGAGCTGTTTTTT.